In this sample, the clone carrying this TCR beta chain turned up a few times. The data originate from a study of blood T cell repertoires in COVID-19. Study context: Italy, Spain and the United States were the sources of the convalescent and acute COVID-19 samples. T cells, B-cell-depleted T cells, or PBMCs provided the cDNA or gDNA that served as material.

TCRdb's table, derived via immunoSEQ multiplex PCR, lists solely in-frame clones and lacks some. Here the sample spans fewer than 250,000 clones, 65% to 80% being singletons. Which cohort a participant joined came from the clinical history participants gave. This CDR3 contains 15 residues. Per the germline V gene, CDR1 is SGHDT and CDR2 is YYEEEE. Trimming took 2 bases from V and 1 from J, leaving 9 bases between them. The specimen sequenced was PBMCs or T cells enriched from blood (not recorded which). The receptor comes from a woman between 50 and 59 years old with acute COVID-19. This sequence joins TRBV5-6 and TRBJ2-2; the D gene is possibly TRBD2 (5 bases). CDR3 bases: TGTGCCAGCAGCTTTAACGCGGGGAACACCGGGGAGCTGTTTTTT. It is translated as CASSFNAGNTGELFF.